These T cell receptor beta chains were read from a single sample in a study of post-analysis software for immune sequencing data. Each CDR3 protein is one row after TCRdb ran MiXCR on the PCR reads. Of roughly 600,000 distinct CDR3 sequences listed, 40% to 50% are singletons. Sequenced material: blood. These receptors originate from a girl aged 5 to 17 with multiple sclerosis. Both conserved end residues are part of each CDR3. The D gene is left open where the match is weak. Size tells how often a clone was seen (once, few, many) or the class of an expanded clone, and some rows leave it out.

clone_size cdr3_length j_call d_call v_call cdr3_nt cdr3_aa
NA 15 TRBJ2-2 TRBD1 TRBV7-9 TGTGCCAGCAGCGGACAGGGCGGGTTCACCGGGGAGCTGTTTTTT CASSGQGGFTGELFF
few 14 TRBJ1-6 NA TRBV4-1 TGCGCCAGCAGCCTACGGGTCTCCCATTCACCCCTCCACTTT CASSLRVSHSPLHF
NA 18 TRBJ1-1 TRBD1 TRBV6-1 TGTGCCAGCAGCCCCGTTTATACCAGGGGGCGTGTGAACACTGAAGCTTTCTTT CASSPVYTRGRVNTEAFF
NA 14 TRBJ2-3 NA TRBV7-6 TGTGCCAGCAGCAATTCTCGGACCGCAGATACGCAGTATTTT CASSNSRTADTQYF
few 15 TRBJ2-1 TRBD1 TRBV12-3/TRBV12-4 TGTGCCAGCAGTTTAATGGGACAGGTACACAATGAGCAGTTCTTC CASSLMGQVHNEQFF
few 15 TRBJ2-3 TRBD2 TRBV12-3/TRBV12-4 TGTGCCAGCGGGATAGCGGGAGAAGGGACAGATACGCAGTATTTT CASGIAGEGTDTQYF
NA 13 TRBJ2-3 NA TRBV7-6 TGTGCCAGCAGCTTAGGGACGGCCAATACGCAGTATTTT CASSLGTANTQYF
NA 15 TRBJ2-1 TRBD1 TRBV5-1 TGCGCCAGCAGCCTGAGACAGGGATCCGGCAATGAGCAGTTCTTC CASSLRQGSGNEQFF
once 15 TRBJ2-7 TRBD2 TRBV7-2 TGTGCCAGCAGTAGCGGGAGGGTTATTACCTACGAGCAGTACTTC CASSSGRVITYEQYF
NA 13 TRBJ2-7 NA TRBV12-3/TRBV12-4 TGTGCCAGCAGTTTAGCGGCCCCCTACGAGCAGTACTTC CASSLAAPYEQYF
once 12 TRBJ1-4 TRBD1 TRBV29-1 TGCAGCGTGTGGGACAGGGGAGAAAAACTGTTTTTT CSVWDRGEKLFF
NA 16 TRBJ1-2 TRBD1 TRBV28 TGTGCCAGCAGTTCTCCGAGGGACAGTTTTAACTATGGCTACACCTTC CASSSPRDSFNYGYTF
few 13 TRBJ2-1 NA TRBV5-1 TGCGCCAGCAGCTTCACCCCGGGGAATGAGCAGTTCTTC CASSFTPGNEQFF
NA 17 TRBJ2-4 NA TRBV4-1 TGCGCCAGCAGCCGGGTCGGCGGAGAGAGAGCCAAAAACATTCAGTACTTC CASSRVGGERAKNIQYF
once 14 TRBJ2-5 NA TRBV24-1 TGTGCCACCAGTGAAACAGGGTACCAAGAGACCCAGTACTTC CATSETGYQETQYF
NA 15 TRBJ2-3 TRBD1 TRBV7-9 TGTGCCAGCAGTTTCTACCGGGACAGAGGAGGTACGCAGTATTTT CASSFYRDRGGTQYF
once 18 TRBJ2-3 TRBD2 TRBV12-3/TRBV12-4 TGTGCCAGCAGTCTATCAGGACTAGCGGGCATTGGAGGAGATACGCAGTATTTT CASSLSGLAGIGGDTQYF
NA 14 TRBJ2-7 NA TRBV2 TGTGCCAGCAGTGAAACAAGGAGCTCCTACGAGCAGTACTTC CASSETRSSYEQYF
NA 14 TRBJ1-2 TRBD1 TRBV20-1 TGCAGTGCTAGACCCGGTAGGACAGGCTATGGCTACACCTTC CSARPGRTGYGYTF
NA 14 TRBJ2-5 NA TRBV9 TGTGCCAGCAGCGTAGAGGGTACGGGGGAGACCCAGTACTTC CASSVEGTGETQYF
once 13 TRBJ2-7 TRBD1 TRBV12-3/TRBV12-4 TGTGCCAGCAGCATGGACAGGGCGTACGAGCAGTACTTC CASSMDRAYEQYF
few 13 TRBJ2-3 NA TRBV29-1 TGCAGCGCCTTTAACCCAAGCACAGATACGCAGTATTTT CSAFNPSTDTQYF
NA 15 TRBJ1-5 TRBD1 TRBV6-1 TGTGCCAGCAGTGGGGACAGGGGGCCAAATCAGCCCCAGCATTTT CASSGDRGPNQPQHF
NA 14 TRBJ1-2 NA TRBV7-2 TGTGCCAGCAGGGTTTACGGGGTAGAAGATGGCTACACCTTC CASRVYGVEDGYTF
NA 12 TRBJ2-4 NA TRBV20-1 TGCAGTGCTAGTTTAGCCAAAAACATTCAGTACTTC CSASLAKNIQYF
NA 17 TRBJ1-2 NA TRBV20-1 TGCAGTGCTAGCCCCGCCCGGGGGCAGACCCCATACTATGGCTACACCTTC CSASPARGQTPYYGYTF
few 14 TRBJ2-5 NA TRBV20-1 TGCAGTGCGAAACTAACTAGAGGATTTGAGACCCAGTACTTC CSAKLTRGFETQYF
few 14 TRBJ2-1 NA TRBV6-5 TGTGCCAGCAGAACCGGAGAGCCCATCAATGAGCAGTTCTTC CASRTGEPINEQFF
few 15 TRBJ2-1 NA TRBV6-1 TGTGCCAGCAGATTCAGGGCCCCCGGTCAAAATGAGCAGTTCTTC CASRFRAPGQNEQFF
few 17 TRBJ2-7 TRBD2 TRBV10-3 TGTGCCATCAGTGAAGTCGGGGAGCGGGGGAGGCCCTACGAGCAGTACTTC CAISEVGERGRPYEQYF
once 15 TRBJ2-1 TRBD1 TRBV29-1 TGCAGCGTTGAAACCCGGGACAGGGTGGTCAATGAGCAGTTCTTC CSVETRDRVVNEQFF